The source of this T cell receptor beta chain is a study of patients with pleural tuberculosis. V was clipped by 5 bases and J by 6 bases, with 15 bases between them. This CDR3 has 14 amino acids. CDR1 and CDR2 (germline): KGHDR, SFDVKD. TCRdb ran MiXCR on the reads and lists one entry per CDR3 protein. The sample has just under 30,000 distinct CDR3 sequences; more than 15% are singletons. Details on this clonotype: Being one base from a much bigger clone, this may be a read error. A read error is likely, as this CDR3 ends without the conserved phenylalanine or tryptophan.

This TCR was recovered from a human donor with pleural tuberculosis. The sequenced material came from peripheral blood. This sequence joins TRBV24-1 and TRBJ1-2; D is possibly TRBD1 (6 bases). Here the CDR3 DNA reads TGTGCCACCAGTGCCGGCGGACAGACCCATGGCTACACCCTC. It encodes CATSAGGQTHGYTL.